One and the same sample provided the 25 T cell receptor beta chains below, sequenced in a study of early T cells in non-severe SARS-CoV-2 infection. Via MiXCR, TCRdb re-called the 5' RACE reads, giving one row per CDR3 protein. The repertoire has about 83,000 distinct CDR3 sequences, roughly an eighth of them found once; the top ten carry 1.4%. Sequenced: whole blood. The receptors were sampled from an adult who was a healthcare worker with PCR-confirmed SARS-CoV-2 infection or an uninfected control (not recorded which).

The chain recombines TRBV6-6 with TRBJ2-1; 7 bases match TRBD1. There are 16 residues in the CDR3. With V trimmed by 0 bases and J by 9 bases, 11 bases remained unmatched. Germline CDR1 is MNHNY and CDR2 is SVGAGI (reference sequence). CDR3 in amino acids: CASSYSTVGTVSEQFF. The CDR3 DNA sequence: TGTGCCAGCAGTTACTCAACGGTCGGGACAGTAAGTGAGCAGTTCTTC.

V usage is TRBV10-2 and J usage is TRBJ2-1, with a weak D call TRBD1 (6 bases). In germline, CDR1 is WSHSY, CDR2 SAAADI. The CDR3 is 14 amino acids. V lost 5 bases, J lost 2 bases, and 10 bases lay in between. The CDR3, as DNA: TGCGCCAGCAGTAGGGGGACCCCCTACAATGAGCAGTTCTTC. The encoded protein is CASSRGTPYNEQFF.

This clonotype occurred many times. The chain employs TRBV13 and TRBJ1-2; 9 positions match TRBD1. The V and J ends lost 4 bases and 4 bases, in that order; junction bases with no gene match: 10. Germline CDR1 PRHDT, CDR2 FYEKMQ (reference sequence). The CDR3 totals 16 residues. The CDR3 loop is CASSWGQGGGFYGYTF. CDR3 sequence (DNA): TGTGCCAGCAGCTGGGGACAGGGTGGAGGTTTCTATGGCTACACCTTC. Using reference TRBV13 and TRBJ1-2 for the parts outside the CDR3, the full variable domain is AAGVIQSPRHLIKEKRETATLKCYPIPRHDTVYWYQQGPGQDPQFLISFYEKMQSDKGSIPDRFSAQQFSDYHSELNMSSLELGDSALYFCASSWGQGGGFYGYTFGSGTRLTVV.

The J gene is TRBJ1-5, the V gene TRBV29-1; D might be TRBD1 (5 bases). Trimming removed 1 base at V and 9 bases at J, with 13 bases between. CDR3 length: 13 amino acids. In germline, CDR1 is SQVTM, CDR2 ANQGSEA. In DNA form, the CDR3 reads TGCAGCGTTGAAGGTGAGGCCGGGGGGCCCCAGCATTTT. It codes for CSVEGEAGGPQHF.

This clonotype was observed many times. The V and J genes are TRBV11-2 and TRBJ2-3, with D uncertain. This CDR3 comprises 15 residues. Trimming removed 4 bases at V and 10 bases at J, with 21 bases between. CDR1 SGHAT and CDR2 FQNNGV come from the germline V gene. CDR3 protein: CASSSGQIIGESQYF. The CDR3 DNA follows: TGTGCCAGCAGCTCCGGTCAAATTATCGGCGAGTCGCAGTATTTT.

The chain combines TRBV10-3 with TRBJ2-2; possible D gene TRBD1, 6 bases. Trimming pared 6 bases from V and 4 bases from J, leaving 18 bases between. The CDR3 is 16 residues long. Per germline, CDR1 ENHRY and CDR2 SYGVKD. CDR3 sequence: CAIRETQGRGTGELFF. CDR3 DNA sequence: TGTGCCATCAGGGAGACACAGGGTAGGGGCACCGGGGAGCTGTTTTTT.

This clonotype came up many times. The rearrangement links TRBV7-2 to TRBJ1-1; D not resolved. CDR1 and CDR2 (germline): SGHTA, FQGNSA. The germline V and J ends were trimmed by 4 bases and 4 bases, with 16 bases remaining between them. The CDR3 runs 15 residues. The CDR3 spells CASSWGDYRATEAFF. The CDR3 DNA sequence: TGTGCCAGCAGCTGGGGTGATTATAGGGCCACTGAAGCTTTCTTT.

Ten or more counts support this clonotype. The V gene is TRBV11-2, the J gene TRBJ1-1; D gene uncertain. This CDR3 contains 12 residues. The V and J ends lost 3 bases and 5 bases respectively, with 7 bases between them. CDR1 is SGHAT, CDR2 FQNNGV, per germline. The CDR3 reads CASSFSGTEAFF. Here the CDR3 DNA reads TGTGCCAGCAGCTTCTCGGGGACTGAAGCTTTCTTT.

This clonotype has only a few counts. CDR3 sequence (DNA): TGTGCCTGGAGTGTGGGGGGAAGCAATCAGCCCCAGCATTTT. It translates to CAWSVGGSNQPQHF. V usage is TRBV30 and J usage is TRBJ1-5, with D possibly TRBD1 on 5 matching bases. Trimming took 0 bases from V and 1 from J, leaving 7 bases between them. From germline, CDR1 is GTSNPN and CDR2 SVGIG (reference sequence). The CDR3 length is 14 residues.

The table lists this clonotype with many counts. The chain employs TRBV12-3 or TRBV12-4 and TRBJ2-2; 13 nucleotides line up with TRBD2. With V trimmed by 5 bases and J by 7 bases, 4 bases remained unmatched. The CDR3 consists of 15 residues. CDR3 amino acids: CASSTSGGAYGELFF. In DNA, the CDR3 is TGTGCCAGCAGTACTAGCGGGGGGGCCTACGGGGAGCTGTTTTTT.

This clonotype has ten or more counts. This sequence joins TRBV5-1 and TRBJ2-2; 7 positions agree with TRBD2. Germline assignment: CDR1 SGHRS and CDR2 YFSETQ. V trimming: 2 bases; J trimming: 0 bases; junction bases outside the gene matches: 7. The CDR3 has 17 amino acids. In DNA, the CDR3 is TGCGCCAGCAGCTTCGGGGCTAGCGGCGCGAACACCGGGGAGCTGTTTTTT. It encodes CASSFGASGANTGELFF.

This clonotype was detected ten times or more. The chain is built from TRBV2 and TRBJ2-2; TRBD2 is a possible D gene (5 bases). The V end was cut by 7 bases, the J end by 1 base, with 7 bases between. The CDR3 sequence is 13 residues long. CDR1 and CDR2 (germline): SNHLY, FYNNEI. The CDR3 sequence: CASKAGNTGELFF. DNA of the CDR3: TGTGCCAGCAAGGCGGGGAACACCGGGGAGCTGTTTTTT.

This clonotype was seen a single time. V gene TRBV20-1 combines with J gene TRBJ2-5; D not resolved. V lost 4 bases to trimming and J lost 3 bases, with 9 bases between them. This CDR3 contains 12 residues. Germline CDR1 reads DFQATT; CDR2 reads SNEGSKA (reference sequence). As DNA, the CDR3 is TGCAGTGCTACATGGACCAAAGAGACCCAGTACTTC. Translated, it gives CSATWTKETQYF.

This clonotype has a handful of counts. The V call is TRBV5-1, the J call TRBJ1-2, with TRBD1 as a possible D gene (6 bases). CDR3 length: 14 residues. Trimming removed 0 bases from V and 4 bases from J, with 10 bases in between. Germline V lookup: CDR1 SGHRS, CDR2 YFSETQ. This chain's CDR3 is CASSLGQAAYGYTF. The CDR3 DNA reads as TGCGCCAGCAGCTTGGGACAGGCGGCCTATGGCTACACCTTC.

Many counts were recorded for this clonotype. In DNA form, the CDR3 reads TGTGCCAGCAGCCCCTCCACAGGGGCTGGAAACACCATATATTTT. Amino acid sequence: CASSPSTGAGNTIYF. This sequence joins TRBV3-1 and TRBJ1-3; 7 bases agree with TRBD1. CDR3 size: 15 residues. Germline CDR1 LGHDT, CDR2 YNNKEL (reference sequence). The ends lost 4 bases at V and 2 bases at J; junction bases unmatched: 5.

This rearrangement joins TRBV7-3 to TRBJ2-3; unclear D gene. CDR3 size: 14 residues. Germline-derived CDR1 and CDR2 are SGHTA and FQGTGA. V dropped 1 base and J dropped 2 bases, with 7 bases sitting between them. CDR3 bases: TGTGCCAGCAGCTTAAGGCCCCACACAGATACGCAGTATTTT. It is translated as CASSLRPHTDTQYF.

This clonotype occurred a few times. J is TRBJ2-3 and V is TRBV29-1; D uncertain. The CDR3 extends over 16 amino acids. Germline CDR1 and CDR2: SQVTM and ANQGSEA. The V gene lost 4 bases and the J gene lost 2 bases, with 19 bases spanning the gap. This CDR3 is CSVGRQGRAFTDTQYF. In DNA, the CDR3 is TGCAGCGTTGGCCGTCAAGGTCGGGCGTTCACAGATACGCAGTATTTT.

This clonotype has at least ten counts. As DNA, the CDR3 is TGTGCCAGCACCCGAGGCGGGGGAGCAGAGACCCAGTACTTC. Translating it yields CASTRGGGAETQYF. The V call is TRBV2, the J call TRBJ2-5; 7 bases align to TRBD2. CDR3 length: 14 amino acids. V lost 7 bases and J lost 4; bases outside the gene matches: 9. From germline, CDR1 is SNHLY and CDR2 FYNNEI. Together with reference TRBV2 and TRBJ2-5, the CDR3 gives the full variable domain: EPEVTQTPSHQVTQMGQEVILRCVPISNHLYFYWYRQILGQKVEFLVSFYNNEISEKSEIFDDQFSVERPDGSNFTLKIRSTKLEDSAMYFCASTRGGGAETQYFGPGTRLLVL.

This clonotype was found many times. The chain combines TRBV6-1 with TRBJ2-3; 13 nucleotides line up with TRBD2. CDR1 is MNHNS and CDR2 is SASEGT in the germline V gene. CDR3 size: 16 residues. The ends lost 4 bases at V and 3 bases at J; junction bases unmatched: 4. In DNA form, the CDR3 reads TGTGCCAGCAGTGTGACTAGCGGGGGGAGGACAGATACGCAGTATTTT. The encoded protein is CASSVTSGGRTDTQYF.

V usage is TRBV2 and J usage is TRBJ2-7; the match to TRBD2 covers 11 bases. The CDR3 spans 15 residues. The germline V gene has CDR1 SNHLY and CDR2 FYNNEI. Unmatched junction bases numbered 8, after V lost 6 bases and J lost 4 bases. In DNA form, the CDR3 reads TGTGCCAGCAGGCTCGGGACTAGCGGACGTTACGAGCAGTACTTC. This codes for CASRLGTSGRYEQYF.

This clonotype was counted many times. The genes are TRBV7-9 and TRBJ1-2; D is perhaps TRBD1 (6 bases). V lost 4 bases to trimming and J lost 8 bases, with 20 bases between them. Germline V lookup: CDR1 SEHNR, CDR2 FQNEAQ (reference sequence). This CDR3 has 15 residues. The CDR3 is CASSSPTGRLAGYTF. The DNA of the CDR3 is TGTGCCAGCAGCTCACCGACAGGACGTCTGGCGGGCTACACCTTC.

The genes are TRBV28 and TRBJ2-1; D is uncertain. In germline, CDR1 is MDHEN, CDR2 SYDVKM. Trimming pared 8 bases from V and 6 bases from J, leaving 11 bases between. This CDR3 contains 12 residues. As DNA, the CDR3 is TGTGCCAGCGCACCTCCGGGCAATGAGCAGTTCTTC. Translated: CASAPPGNEQFF.

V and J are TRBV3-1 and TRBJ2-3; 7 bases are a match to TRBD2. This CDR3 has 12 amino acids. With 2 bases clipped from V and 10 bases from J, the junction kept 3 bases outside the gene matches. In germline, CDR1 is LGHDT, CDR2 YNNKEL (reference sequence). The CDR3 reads CASSQSGRAQYF. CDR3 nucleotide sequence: TGTGCCAGCAGCCAATCAGGGAGGGCGCAGTATTTT.

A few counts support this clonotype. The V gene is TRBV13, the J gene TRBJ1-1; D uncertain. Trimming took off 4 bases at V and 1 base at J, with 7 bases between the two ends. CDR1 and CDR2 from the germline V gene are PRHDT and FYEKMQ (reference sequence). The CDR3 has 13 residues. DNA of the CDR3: TGTGCCAGCAGCTACGGCTCGAACACTGAAGCTTTCTTT. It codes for CASSYGSNTEAFF.

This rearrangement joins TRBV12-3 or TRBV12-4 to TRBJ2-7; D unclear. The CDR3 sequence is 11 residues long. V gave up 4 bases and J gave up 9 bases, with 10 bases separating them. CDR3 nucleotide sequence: TGTGCCAGCAGTTCGGGCCTGTCGCAGTACTTC. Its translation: CASSSGLSQYF.